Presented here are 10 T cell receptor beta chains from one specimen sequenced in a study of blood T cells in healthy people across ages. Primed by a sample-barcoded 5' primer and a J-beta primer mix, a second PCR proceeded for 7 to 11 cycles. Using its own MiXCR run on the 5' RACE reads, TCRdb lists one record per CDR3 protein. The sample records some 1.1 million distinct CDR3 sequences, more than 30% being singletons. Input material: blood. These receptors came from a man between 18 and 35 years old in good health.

The CDR3 sequence is CASSPVQGFGEKLFF. CDR3 nucleotide sequence: TGTGCCAGCTCACCAGTACAGGGGTTCGGTGAAAAACTGTTTTTT. V gene TRBV18 combines with J gene TRBJ1-4, with TRBD1 identical over 7 bases. Germline V gene sequence: CDR1 KGHSH, CDR2 LQKENI. CDR3 length: 15 residues. V was pared by 2 bases and J by 7 bases, with 7 bases of the junction left unmatched.

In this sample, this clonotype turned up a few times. In nucleotides, the CDR3 is TGTGCCATCAGTGCAGAGGGTTCACCCCTCCACTTT. Encoded protein: CAISAEGSPLHF. The chain combines TRBV10-3 with TRBJ1-6; D ambiguous. V gave up 4 bases and J gave up 9 bases, with 7 bases separating them. Germline loops: CDR1 ENHRY, CDR2 SYGVKD. The CDR3 contains 12 residues.

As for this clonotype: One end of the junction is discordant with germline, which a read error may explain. In DNA form, the CDR3 reads TGTGCCAGCAGCCAAGATAAGGGACAGGGCGTTACCTACGGGCAGTACTTC. Translated: CASSQDKGQGVTYGQYF. The chain joins TRBV4-2 to TRBJ2-7; TRBD1 matches at 9 bases. The CDR3 runs to 17 residues. CDR1 is LGHNA, CDR2 YNFKEQ, per germline.

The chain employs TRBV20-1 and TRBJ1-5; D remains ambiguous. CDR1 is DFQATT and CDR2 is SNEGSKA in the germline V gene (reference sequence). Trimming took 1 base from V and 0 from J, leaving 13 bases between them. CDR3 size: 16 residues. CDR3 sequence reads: CSARADLDPSNQPQHF. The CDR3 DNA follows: TGCAGTGCTAGAGCGGACCTGGACCCTAGCAATCAGCCCCAGCATTTT.

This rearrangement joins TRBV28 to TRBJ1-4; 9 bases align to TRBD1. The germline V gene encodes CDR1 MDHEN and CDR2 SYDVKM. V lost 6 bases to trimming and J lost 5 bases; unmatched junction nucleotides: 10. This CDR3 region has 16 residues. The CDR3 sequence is CASSTRTGGGNEKLFF. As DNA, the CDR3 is TGTGCCAGCAGCACTCGAACAGGGGGCGGAAATGAAAAACTGTTTTTT.

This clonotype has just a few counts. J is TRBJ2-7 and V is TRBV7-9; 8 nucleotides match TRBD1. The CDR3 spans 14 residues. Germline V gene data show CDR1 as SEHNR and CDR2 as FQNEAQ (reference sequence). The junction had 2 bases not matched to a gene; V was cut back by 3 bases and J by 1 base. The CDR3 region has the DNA TGTGCCAGCAGCTTGACAGGGGAATCCTACGAGCAGTACTTC. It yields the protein CASSLTGESYEQYF.

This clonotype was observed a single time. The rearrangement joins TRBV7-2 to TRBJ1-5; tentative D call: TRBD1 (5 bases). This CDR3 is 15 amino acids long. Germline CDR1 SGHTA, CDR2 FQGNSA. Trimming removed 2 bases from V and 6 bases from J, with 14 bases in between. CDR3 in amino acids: CASSLRGRVGQPQHF. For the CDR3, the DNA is TGTGCCAGCAGCTTACGGGGCAGGGTCGGTCAGCCCCAGCATTTT. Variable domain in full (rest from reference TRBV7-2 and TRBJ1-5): GAGVSQSPSNKVTEKGKDVELRCDPISGHTALYWYRQSLGQGLEFLIYFQGNSAPDKSGLPSDRFSAERTGGSVSTLTIQRTQQEDSAVYLCASSLRGRVGQPQHFGDGTRLSIL.

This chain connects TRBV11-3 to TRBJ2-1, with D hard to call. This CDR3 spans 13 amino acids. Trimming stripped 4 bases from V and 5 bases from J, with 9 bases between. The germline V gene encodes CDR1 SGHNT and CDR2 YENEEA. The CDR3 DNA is TGTGCCAGCAGCTCAAATCCGAACAATGAGCAGTTCTTC. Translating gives CASSSNPNNEQFF.

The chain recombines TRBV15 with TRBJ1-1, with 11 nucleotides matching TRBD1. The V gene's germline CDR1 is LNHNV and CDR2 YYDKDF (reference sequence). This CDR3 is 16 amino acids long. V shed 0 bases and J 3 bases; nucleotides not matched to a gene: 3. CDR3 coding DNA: TGTGCCACCAGCAGAGACAGGACAGGGGGCCACACTGAAGCTTTCTTT. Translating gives CATSRDRTGGHTEAFF.

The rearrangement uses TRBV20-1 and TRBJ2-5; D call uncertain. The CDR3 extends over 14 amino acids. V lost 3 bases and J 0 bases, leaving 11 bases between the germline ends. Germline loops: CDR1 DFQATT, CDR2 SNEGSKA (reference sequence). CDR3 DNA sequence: TGCAGTGCTAGGGTGGCCGCGTACCAAGAGACCCAGTACTTC. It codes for CSARVAAYQETQYF.